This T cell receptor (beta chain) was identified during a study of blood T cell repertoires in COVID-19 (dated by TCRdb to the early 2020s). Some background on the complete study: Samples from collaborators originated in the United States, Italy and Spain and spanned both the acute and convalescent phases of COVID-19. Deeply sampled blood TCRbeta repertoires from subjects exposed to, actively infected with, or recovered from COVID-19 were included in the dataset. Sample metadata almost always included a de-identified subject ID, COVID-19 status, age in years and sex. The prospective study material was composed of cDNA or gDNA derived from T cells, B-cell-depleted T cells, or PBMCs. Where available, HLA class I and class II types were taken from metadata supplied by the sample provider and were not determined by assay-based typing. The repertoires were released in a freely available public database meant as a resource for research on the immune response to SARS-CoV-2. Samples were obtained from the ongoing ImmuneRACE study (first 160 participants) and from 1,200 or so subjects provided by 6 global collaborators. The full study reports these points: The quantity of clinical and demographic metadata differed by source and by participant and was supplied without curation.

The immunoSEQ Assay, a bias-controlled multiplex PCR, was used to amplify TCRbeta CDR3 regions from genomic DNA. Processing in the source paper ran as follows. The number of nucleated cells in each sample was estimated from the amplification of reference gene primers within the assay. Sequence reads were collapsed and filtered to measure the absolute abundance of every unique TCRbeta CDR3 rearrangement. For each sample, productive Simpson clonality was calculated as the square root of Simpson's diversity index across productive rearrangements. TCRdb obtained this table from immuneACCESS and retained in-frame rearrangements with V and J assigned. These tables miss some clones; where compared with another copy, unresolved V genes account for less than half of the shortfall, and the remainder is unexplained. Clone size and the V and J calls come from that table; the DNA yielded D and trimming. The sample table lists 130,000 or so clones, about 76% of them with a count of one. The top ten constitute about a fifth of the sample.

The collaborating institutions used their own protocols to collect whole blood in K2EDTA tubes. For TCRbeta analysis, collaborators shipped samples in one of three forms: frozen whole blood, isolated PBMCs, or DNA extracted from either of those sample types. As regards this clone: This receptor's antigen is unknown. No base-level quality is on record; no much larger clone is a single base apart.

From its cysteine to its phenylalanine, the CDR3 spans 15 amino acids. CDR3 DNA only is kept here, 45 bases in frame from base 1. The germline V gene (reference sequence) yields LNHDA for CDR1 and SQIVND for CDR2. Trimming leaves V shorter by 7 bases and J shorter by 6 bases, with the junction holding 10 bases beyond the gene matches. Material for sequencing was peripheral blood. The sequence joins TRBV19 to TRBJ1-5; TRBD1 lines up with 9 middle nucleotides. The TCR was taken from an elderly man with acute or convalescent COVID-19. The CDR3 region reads CASIPGGQGVQPQHF. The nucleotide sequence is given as TGTGCCAGTATCCCGGGGGGACAGGGTGTTCAGCCCCAGCATTTT.